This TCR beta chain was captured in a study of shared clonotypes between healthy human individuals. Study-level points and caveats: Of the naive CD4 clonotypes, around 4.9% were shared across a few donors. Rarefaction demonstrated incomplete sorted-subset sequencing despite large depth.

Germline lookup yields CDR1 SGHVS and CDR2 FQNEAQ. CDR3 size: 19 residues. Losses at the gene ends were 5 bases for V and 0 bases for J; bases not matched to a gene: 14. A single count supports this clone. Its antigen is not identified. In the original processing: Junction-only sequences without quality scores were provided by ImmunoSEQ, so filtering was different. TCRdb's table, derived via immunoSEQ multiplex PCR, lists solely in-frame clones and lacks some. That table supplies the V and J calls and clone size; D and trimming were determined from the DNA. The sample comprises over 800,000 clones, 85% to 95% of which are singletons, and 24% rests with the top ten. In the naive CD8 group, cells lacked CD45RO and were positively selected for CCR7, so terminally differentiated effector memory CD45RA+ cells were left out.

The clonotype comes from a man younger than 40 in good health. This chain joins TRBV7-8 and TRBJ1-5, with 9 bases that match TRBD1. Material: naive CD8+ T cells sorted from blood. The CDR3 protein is CASSLITRDRVYSNQPQHF. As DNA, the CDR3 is TGTGCCAGCAGCCTGATAACCCGGGACAGGGTTTATAGCAATCAGCCCCAGCATTTT. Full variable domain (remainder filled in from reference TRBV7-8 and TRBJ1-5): GAGVSQSPRYKVAKRGQDVALRCDPISGHVSLFWYQQALGQGPEFLTYFQNEAQLDKSGLPSDRFFAERPEGSVSTLKIQRTQQEDSAVYLCASSLITRDRVYSNQPQHFGDGTRLSIL.